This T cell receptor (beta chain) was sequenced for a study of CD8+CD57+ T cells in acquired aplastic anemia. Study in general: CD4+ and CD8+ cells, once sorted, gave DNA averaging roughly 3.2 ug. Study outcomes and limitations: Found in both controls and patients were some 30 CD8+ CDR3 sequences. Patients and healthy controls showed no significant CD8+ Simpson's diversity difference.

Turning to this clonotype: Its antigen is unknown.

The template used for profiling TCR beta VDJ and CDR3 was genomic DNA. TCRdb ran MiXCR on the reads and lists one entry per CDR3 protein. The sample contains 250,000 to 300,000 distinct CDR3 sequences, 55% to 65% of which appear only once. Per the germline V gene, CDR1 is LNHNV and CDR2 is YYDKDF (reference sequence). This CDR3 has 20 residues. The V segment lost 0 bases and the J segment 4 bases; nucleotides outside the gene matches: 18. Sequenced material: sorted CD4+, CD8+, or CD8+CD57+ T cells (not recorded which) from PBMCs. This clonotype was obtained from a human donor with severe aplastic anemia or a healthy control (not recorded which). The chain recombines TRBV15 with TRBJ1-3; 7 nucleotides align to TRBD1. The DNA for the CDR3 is TGTGCCACCAGCAGAGATCCCCGGACAGGTTTGGAATCGGGGGGAAACACCATATATTTT. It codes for CATSRDPRTGLESGGNTIYF.